This is a list of T cell receptor beta chains from one sample in a study of T cell responses to AZD1222 COVID-19 vaccine. Profiling relied on immunoSEQ multiplex PCR, and the TCRdb table lists in-frame clones only, not all of them. The table includes some 95,000 clones, approximately 90% detected once. Here the sequenced sample was peripheral blood, taken 28 days after the second AZD1222 dose. These receptors were taken from an adult who received the AZD1222 COVID-19 vaccine. Each CDR3 is given with its conserved first and last residue. The D gene is left open where the match is weak. Not every row has a clone size; where given, it reads once, few, many or a size class.

j_gene: TRBJ2-5
abundance: .
d_gene: TRBD2
v_gene: TRBV10-1
CDR3nt: TGCGCCAGCAGTGCCAGCGGGGGGGGAGAGACCCAGTACTTC
CDR3aa: CASSASGGGETQYF

j_gene: TRBJ2-3
abundance: .
d_gene: .
v_gene: TRBV7-2
CDR3nt: TGTGCCGGCGGGGACGGTCCGGGAGATACGCAGTATTTT
CDR3aa: CAGGDGPGDTQYF

j_gene: TRBJ2-5
abundance: .
d_gene: .
v_gene: TRBV9
CDR3nt: TGTGCCAGCAGCGTAGTGTCTGGAAGCGCGGAGACCCAGTACTTC
CDR3aa: CASSVVSGSAETQYF

j_gene: TRBJ2-7
abundance: .
d_gene: .
v_gene: TRBV6-5
CDR3nt: TGTGCGACTACTAACTCCTACGAGCAGTACTTC
CDR3aa: CATTNSYEQYF

j_gene: TRBJ2-1
abundance: .
d_gene: TRBD2
v_gene: TRBV6-2/TRBV6-3
CDR3nt: TGTGCCAGCAGTCAAGCGGGAGATAGAGATGAGCAGTTCTTC
CDR3aa: CASSQAGDRDEQFF

j_gene: TRBJ1-6
abundance: few
d_gene: TRBD1
v_gene: TRBV27
CDR3nt: TGTGCCAGCAGTGGGACAGCTAGCTCCTATAATTCACCCCTCCACTTT
CDR3aa: CASSGTASSYNSPLHF

j_gene: TRBJ1-1
abundance: .
d_gene: .
v_gene: TRBV7-2
CDR3nt: TGTGCCAGCAGCTCCGAGGTGAACACTGAAGCTTTCTTT
CDR3aa: CASSSEVNTEAFF

j_gene: TRBJ2-2
abundance: .
d_gene: .
v_gene: TRBV7-3
CDR3nt: TGTGCCAGCAGCCGTTCGAGTACCGGGGAGCTGTTTTTT
CDR3aa: CASSRSSTGELFF

j_gene: TRBJ2-5
abundance: .
d_gene: TRBD2
v_gene: TRBV4-2
CDR3nt: TGTGCCAGCAGCCAAGCGTTAGCGGGGCTCCCGCCGGGGGAGACCCAGTACTTC
CDR3aa: CASSQALAGLPPGETQYF

j_gene: TRBJ1-2
abundance: .
d_gene: TRBD1
v_gene: TRBV15
CDR3nt: TGTGCCACCAGCGTGGGACAGCCGAATGGCTACACCTTC
CDR3aa: CATSVGQPNGYTF

j_gene: TRBJ1-5
abundance: .
d_gene: .
v_gene: TRBV27
CDR3nt: TGTGCCAGCAGCCGTTACCCCAATCAGCCCCAGCATTTT
CDR3aa: CASSRYPNQPQHF

j_gene: TRBJ2-7
abundance: .
d_gene: .
v_gene: TRBV7-3
CDR3nt: TGTGCCAGCAGCTTACTGGGACGTAGTTCTTTAAGCTACGAGCAGTACTTC
CDR3aa: CASSLLGRSSLSYEQYF

j_gene: TRBJ2-7
abundance: .
d_gene: .
v_gene: TRBV30
CDR3nt: TGTGCCTGGAGTGGTGGGACACGGAACCCGGAGCAGTACTTC
CDR3aa: CAWSGGTRNPEQYF

j_gene: TRBJ2-2
abundance: once
d_gene: .
v_gene: TRBV3-1/TRBV3-2
CDR3nt: TGTGCCAGCAGCCAAGGGGGGGACACCGGGGAGCTGTTTTTT
CDR3aa: CASSQGGDTGELFF

j_gene: TRBJ2-3
abundance: .
d_gene: TRBD2
v_gene: TRBV7-3
CDR3nt: TGTGCCAGCAGCACCACTAGCGGGAGTGGGACAGATACGCAGTATTTT
CDR3aa: CASSTTSGSGTDTQYF

j_gene: TRBJ2-1
abundance: .
d_gene: TRBD2
v_gene: TRBV11-2
CDR3nt: TGTGCCAGCAGCTTAATAGCGGGAGGGGGGGCTAATGAGCAGTTCTTC
CDR3aa: CASSLIAGGGANEQFF

j_gene: TRBJ1-1
abundance: few
d_gene: .
v_gene: TRBV7-2
CDR3nt: TGTGCCAGCAGCTTAGGAGGGTTCAGGGGACTAACTGAAGCTTTCTTT
CDR3aa: CASSLGGFRGLTEAFF